This T cell receptor (beta chain) appears in the sequencing data of a study of blood T cell repertoires in COVID-19. Study summary: Material from acute and convalescent COVID-19 was sourced from the United States, Italy and Spain.

As handled by the study authors: Cell counts per sample came from amplifying reference gene primers. The table came from immunoSEQ multiplex PCR; TCRdb's copy has only in-frame clones and leaves some out. D and trimming were read from the DNA, whereas the V and J calls and clone size are those reported in that table. The sample lists more than 95,000 clones, about 85% occurring once. The junction had 8 bases not matched to a gene; V was cut back by 3 bases and J by 4 bases. The germline V gene encodes CDR1 SGDLS and CDR2 YYNGEE. The CDR3 sequence is 16 residues long. The receptor was isolated from a man aged 45-65 years in a cohort sampled during active COVID-19. The chain recombines TRBV9 with TRBJ2-2; 8 bases are shared with TRBD2. What was sequenced was peripheral blood. The CDR3 bases are TGTGCCAGCAGCGAGACCTGGACTAGCTTCACCGGGGAGCTGTTTTTT. The encoded protein is CASSETWTSFTGELFF.